This TCR beta chain was identified during a study of blood T cell repertoires in COVID-19. Sequenced by immunoSEQ multiplex PCR; TCRdb stores in-frame clones only, minus some. In the table there are fewer than 150,000 clones, roughly 86% of which are singletons. The CDR3 has 16 residues. The germline CDR1 and CDR2 sequences are SEHNR and FQNEAQ (reference sequence). With 4 bases clipped from V and 5 bases from J, the junction kept 10 bases outside the gene matches. What was sequenced was peripheral blood. The chain recombines TRBV7-9 with TRBJ2-1, with 8 bases identical to TRBD1. The sequence came from a man over 45 with active or convalescent COVID-19. The CDR3 bases are TGTGCCAGCAGCTGGGCAGGGGGCAGAGGAAACAATGAGCAGTTCTTC. It encodes CASSWAGGRGNNEQFF.